The rows below give T cell receptor beta chains drawn from one sample of a study of T cell changes during pregnancy in multiple sclerosis. TCRdb's table, derived via immunoSEQ multiplex PCR, lists solely in-frame clones and lacks some. This table holds about 87,000 clones, roughly 93% found once. The specimen was peripheral blood, collected in the third trimester of pregnancy. These receptor sequences come from a female donor in good health, enrolled as a control in a pregnancy study. Each CDR3 is given with its conserved first and last residue. Fields, in order: D gene, clone size, J gene, V gene, CDR3 length, CDR3 protein, CDR3 DNA. D genes are given only for firm matches. Clone size is not always given. Where it is, it says once, few, many or a class for expanded clones.

>NA|once|TRBJ1-1|TRBV5-1|14
CASSSDGLNTEAFF
TGCGCCAGCAGCTCTGACGGGTTGAACACTGAAGCTTTCTTT
>TRBD1|NA|TRBJ2-5|TRBV28|15
CASTDWGQIQETQYF
TGTGCCAGCACAGATTGGGGACAGATCCAAGAGACCCAGTACTTC
>NA|NA|TRBJ2-7|TRBV28|13
CASRSDRPYEQYF
TGTGCCAGCAGATCCGACAGACCTTACGAGCAGTACTTC
>NA|NA|TRBJ1-3|TRBV10-3|17
CAISESLEIYSGNTIYF
TGTGCCATCAGTGAGTCGTTAGAGATTTACTCTGGAAACACCATATATTTT
>NA|many|TRBJ2-7|TRBV6-1|15
CASSDRGSGFHEQYF
TGTGCCAGCAGTGATCGGGGTAGCGGCTTCCACGAGCAGTACTTC
>NA|once|TRBJ2-1|TRBV19|18
CARPQSIPVGKGDNEQFF
TGTGCCAGACCACAGTCTATACCAGTGGGCAAGGGGGACAATGAGCAGTTCTTC
>TRBD1|few|TRBJ1-1|TRBV6-1|14
CASSATGSWTEAFF
TGTGCCAGCAGTGCGACAGGGTCTTGGACTGAAGCTTTCTTT
>NA|NA|TRBJ1-3|TRBV2|16
CASATEQRLSGNTIYF
TGTGCCAGCGCTACCGAACAGCGGCTATCTGGAAACACCATATATTTT
>TRBD1|few|TRBJ2-7|TRBV27|15
CASRRTGSDSYEQYF
TGTGCCAGCAGAAGGACAGGGAGCGACTCCTACGAGCAGTACTTC
>TRBD1|NA|TRBJ2-7|TRBV25-1|15
CASSGLRDRAYEQYF
TGTGCCAGCAGTGGACTCCGGGACAGGGCCTACGAGCAGTACTTC
>TRBD1|NA|TRBJ2-3|TRBV6-1|15
CASRPGQGRQDTQYF
TGTGCCAGCAGGCCGGGACAGGGGCGACAAGATACGCAGTATTTT
>NA|NA|TRBJ2-5|TRBV13|14
CASSLDVRQETQYF
TGTGCCAGCAGCTTAGATGTCAGACAAGAGACCCAGTACTTC
>NA|NA|TRBJ2-3|TRBV4-1|16
CASSQAFSESTDTQYF
TGCGCCAGCAGCCAAGCCTTTAGCGAAAGCACAGATACGCAGTATTTT
>TRBD2|NA|TRBJ2-5|TRBV7-2|11
CASGGGETQYF
TGTGCCAGCGGGGGGGGAGAGACCCAGTACTTC
>NA|NA|TRBJ1-1|TRBV6-4|13
CASSPGVALEAFF
TGTGCCAGCAGTCCGGGTGTAGCGCTTGAAGCTTTCTTT
>NA|NA|TRBJ2-7|TRBV6-6|11
CASSTAYEQYF
TGTGCCAGCAGTACTGCCTACGAGCAGTACTTC
>NA|NA|TRBJ2-3|TRBV29-1|11
CSVVSTDTQYF
TGCAGCGTTGTAAGCACAGATACGCAGTATTTT
>NA|NA|TRBJ2-5|TRBV6-5|15
CASSPYGTFQETQYF
TGTGCCAGCAGCCCCTACGGGACTTTTCAAGAGACCCAGTACTTC
>NA|NA|TRBJ1-1|TRBV5-5|12
CASSPYLTEAFF
TGTGCCAGCAGCCCCTATTTAACTGAAGCTTTCTTT
>TRBD1|NA|TRBJ2-7|TRBV27|14
CASSSRTGAYEQYF
TGTGCCAGCAGCTCCCGGACAGGGGCCTACGAGCAGTACTTC
>NA|NA|TRBJ2-6|TRBV6-5|15
CASSYSQSGANVLTF
TGTGCCAGCAGTTACTCCCAGTCTGGGGCCAACGTCCTGACTTTC
>TRBD1|NA|TRBJ2-5|TRBV27|17
CASSLAGTGVGQETQYF
TGTGCCAGCAGTCTCGCCGGGACAGGGGTGGGCCAAGAGACCCAGTACTTC
>TRBD2|NA|TRBJ2-7|TRBV4-1|13
CASSQGGGYEQYF
TGCGCCAGCAGCCAAGGGGGGGGTTACGAGCAGTACTTC
>NA|NA|TRBJ2-1|TRBV19|14
CASQSPGSYNEQFF
TGTGCCAGTCAATCACCGGGCTCCTACAATGAGCAGTTCTTC
>NA|NA|TRBJ2-7|TRBV14|14
CASSQVGLRYEQYF
TGTGCCAGCAGCCAAGTGGGCCTCCGGTACGAGCAGTACTTC
>NA|NA|TRBJ2-7|TRBV11-2|14
CASSLVTSSYEQYF
TGTGCCAGCAGCTTAGTAACCAGCTCCTACGAGCAGTACTTC
>NA|NA|TRBJ1-3|TRBV7-2|13
CASSLARANTIYF
TGTGCCAGCAGCTTAGCCAGGGCCAACACCATATATTTT
>NA|NA|TRBJ2-2|TRBV4-1|17
CASSQGVSQGNTGELFF
TGCGCCAGCAGCCAAGGGGTTTCGCAGGGGAACACCGGGGAGCTGTTTTTT
>TRBD2|NA|TRBJ2-3|TRBV6-1|15
CASSGASGRADTQYF
TGTGCCAGCAGTGGGGCTAGCGGGAGAGCAGATACGCAGTATTTT
>NA|NA|TRBJ2-7|TRBV10-3|13
CAIMGGASYEQYF
TGTGCCATCATGGGGGGGGCGTCCTACGAGCAGTACTTC
>TRBD2|NA|TRBJ2-1|TRBV4-1|16
CASSQDASGSYNEQFF
TGCGCCAGCAGCCAAGATGCGAGCGGGAGCTACAATGAGCAGTTCTTC
>NA|NA|TRBJ2-7|TRBV6-5|14
CASRRTAGEYEQYF
TGTGCCAGTCGGAGGACAGCCGGAGAATACGAGCAGTACTTC